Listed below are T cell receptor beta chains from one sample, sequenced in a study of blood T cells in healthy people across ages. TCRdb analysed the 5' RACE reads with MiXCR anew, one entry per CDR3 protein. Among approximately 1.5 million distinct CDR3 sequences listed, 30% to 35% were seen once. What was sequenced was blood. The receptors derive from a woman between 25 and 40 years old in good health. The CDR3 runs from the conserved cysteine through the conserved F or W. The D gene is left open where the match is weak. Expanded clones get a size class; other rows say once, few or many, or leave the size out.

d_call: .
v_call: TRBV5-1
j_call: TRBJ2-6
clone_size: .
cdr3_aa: CAGSLVLAGANVLTF
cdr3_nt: TGCGCCGGCAGCTTGGTGCTTGCTGGGGCTAACGTCCTGACTTTC

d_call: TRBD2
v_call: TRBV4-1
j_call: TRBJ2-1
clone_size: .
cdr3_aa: CASRLLGRGSSYNEQFF
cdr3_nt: TGCGCCAGCAGACTCTTGGGTCGCGGGAGCTCCTACAATGAGCAGTTCTTC

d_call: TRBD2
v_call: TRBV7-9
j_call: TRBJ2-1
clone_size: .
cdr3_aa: CASSRGRALAGGKYNEQFF
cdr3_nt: TGTGCCAGCAGCCGGGGTAGGGCGTTAGCGGGGGGGAAATACAATGAGCAGTTCTTC

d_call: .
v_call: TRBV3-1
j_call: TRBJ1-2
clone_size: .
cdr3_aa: CASSPAAREYGYTF
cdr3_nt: TGTGCCAGCAGCCCGGCGGCCAGGGAGTATGGCTACACCTTC

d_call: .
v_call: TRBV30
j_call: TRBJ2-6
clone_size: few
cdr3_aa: CAGVRGTGANVLTF
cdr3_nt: TGTGCCGGGGTGAGAGGCACTGGGGCCAACGTCCTGACTTTC

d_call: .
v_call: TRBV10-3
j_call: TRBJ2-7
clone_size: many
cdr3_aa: CAISESTPGLAMEQYF
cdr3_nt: TGTGCCATCAGTGAGTCAACCCCGGGACTCGCTATGGAGCAGTACTTC

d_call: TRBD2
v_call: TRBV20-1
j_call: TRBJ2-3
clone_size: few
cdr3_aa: CSALDYTSGGTDTQYF
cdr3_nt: TGCAGTGCCCTAGATTACACTAGCGGGGGCACAGATACGCAGTATTTT

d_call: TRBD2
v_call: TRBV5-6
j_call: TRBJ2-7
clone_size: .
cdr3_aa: CASSLMDTGGPNSGRAFLLEQYF
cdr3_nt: TGTGCCAGCAGCTTGATGGATACCGGGGGCCCGAATAGCGGGAGGGCCTTCCTTCTCGAGCAGTACTTC

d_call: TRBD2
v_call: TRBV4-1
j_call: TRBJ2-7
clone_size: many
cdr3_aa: CASSQDRLAEEQYF
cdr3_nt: TGCGCCAGCAGCCAAGATCGACTAGCGGAGGAGCAGTACTTC

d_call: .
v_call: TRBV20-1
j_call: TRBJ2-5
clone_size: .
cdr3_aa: CSAHASTTVQETQYF
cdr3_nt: TGCAGTGCTCACGCCAGTACTACCGTACAAGAGACCCAGTACTTC